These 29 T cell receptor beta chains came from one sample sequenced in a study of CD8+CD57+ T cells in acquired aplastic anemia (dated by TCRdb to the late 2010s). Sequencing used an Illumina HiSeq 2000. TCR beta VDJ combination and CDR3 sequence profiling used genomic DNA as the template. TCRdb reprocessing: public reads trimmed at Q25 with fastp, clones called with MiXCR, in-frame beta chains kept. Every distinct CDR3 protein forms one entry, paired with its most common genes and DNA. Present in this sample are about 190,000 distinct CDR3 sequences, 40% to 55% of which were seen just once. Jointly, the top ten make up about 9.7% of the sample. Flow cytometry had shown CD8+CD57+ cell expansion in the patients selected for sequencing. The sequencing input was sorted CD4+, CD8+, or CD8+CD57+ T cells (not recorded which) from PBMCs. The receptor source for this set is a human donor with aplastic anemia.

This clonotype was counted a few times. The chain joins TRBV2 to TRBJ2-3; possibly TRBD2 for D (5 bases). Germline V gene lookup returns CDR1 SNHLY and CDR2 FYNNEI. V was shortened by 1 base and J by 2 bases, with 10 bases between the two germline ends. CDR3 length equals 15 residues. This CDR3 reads CASSEGGSPTDTQYF. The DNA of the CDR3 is TGTGCCAGCAGTGAAGGAGGGTCCCCCACAGATACGCAGTATTTT.

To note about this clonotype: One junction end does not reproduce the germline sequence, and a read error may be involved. The CDR3 spells CASSVAGQETQYF. The CDR3 DNA reads TGTGCCAGCAGCGTAGCTGGACAAGAGACCCAGTACTTC. The chain carries TRBV7-2 and TRBJ2-5; D gene unclear. Germline lookup yields CDR1 SGHTA and CDR2 FQGNSA. The CDR3 runs 13 residues.

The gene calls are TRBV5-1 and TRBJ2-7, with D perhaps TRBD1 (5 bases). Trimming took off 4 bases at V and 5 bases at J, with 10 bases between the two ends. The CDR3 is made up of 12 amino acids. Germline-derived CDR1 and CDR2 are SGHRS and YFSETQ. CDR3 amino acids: CASSPRQNEQYF. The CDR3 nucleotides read TGCGCCAGCAGCCCTAGACAGAACGAGCAGTACTTC.

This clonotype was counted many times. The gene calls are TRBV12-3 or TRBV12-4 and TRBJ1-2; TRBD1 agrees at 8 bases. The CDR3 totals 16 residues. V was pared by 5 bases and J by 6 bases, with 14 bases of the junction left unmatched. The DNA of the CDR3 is TGTGCCAGCAGTCCAAGACAGGGGCGTGAATCCAATGGCTACACCTTC. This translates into CASSPRQGRESNGYTF.

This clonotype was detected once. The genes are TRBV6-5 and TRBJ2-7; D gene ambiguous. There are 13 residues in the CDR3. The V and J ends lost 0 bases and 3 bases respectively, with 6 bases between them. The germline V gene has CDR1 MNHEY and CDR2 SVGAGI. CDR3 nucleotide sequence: TGTGCCAGCAGTTACTCTCCAGACTACGAGCAGTACTTC. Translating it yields CASSYSPDYEQYF.

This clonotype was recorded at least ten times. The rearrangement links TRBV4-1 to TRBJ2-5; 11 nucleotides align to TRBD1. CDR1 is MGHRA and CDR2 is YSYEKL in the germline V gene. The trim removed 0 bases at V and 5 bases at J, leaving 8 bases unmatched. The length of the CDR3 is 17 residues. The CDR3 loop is CASSQDLRTGGPETQYF. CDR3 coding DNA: TGCGCCAGCAGCCAAGATCTAAGGACAGGGGGCCCGGAGACCCAGTACTTC.

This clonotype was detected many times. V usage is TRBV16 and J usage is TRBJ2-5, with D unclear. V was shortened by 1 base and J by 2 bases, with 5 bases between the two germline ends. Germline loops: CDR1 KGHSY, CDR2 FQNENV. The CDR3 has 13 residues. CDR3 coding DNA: TGTGCCAGCAGCCAATTGCAGCAAGAGACCCAGTACTTC. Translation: CASSQLQQETQYF.

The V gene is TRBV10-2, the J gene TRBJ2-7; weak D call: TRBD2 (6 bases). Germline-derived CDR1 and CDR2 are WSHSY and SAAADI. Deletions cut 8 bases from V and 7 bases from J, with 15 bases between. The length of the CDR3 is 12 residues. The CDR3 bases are TGCGCCAGCGGAGGGCCGGTTGAGGAGCAGTACTTC. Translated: CASGGPVEEQYF.

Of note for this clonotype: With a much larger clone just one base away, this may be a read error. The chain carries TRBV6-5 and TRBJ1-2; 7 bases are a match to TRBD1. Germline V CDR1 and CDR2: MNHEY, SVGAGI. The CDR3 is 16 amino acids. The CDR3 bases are TGTGCCAGCGGTTACGAACAGGGGAGTTCTAACTATGGCTACACCTTC. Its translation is CASGYEQGSSNYGYTF.

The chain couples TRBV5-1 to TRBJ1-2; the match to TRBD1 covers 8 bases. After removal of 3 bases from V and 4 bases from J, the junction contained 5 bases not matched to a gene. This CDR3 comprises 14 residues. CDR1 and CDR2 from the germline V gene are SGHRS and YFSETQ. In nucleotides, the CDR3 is TGCGCCAGCAGCTCACAGGGGGAGGTCTATGGCTACACCTTC. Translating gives CASSSQGEVYGYTF. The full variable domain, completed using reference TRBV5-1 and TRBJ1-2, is KAGVTQTPRYLIKTRGQQVTLSCSPISGHRSVSWYQQTPGQGLQFLFEYFSETQRNKGNFPGRFSGRQFSNSRSEMNVSTLELGDSALYLCASSSQGEVYGYTFGSGTRLTVV.

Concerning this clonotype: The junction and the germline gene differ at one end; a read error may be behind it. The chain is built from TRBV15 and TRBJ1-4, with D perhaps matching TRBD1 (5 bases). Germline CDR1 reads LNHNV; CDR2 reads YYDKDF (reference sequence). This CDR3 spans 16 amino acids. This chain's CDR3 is CATSRAQGRANEKLSF. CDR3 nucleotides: TGTGCCACCAGCAGGGCGCAGGGCCGAGCTAATGAGAAACTGTCTTTT. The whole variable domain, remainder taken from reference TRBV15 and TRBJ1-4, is DAMVIQNPRYQVTQFGKPVTLSCSQTLNHNVMYWYQQKSSQAPKLLFHYYDKDFNNEADTPDNFQSRRPNTSFCFLDIRSPGLGDTAMYLCATSRAQGRANEKLSFGSGTQLSVL.

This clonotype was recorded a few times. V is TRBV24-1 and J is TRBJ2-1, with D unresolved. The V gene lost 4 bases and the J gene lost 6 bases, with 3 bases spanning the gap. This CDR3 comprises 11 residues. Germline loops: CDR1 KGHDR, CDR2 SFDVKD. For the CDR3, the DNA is TGTGCCACCAGTGACCTCAATGAGCAGTTCTTC. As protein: CATSDLNEQFF.

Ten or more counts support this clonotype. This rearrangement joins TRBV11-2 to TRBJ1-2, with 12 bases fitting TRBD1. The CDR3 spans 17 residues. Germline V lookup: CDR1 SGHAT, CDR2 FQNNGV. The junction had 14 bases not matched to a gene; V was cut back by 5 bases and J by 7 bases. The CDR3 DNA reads TGTGCCAGCAGCCCCCAAGGGGGACAGGGGGCCTCCGGTGGCTACACCTTC. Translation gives CASSPQGGQGASGGYTF.

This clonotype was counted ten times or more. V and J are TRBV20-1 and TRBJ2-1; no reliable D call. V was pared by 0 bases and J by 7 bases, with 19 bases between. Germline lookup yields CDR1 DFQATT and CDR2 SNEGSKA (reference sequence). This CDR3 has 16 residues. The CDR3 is CSARDSSRASINEQFF. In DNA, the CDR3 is TGCAGTGCTAGAGATTCTTCTCGGGCTTCCATAAATGAGCAGTTCTTC.

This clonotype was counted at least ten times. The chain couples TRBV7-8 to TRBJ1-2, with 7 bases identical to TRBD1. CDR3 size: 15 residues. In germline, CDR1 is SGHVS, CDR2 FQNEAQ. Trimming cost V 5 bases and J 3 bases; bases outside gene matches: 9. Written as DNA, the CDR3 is TGTGCCAGCAGCGTGCCGGGACAGATACACTATGGCTACACCTTC. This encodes CASSVPGQIHYGYTF.

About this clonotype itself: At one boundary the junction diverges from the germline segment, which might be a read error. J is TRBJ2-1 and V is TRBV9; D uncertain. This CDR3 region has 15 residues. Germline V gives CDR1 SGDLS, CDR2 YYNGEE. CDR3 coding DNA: TGTGCCTGCAGTGCTATAGAAGGGCCCTACGATGAGCAGTTCTTC. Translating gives CACSAIEGPYDEQFF.

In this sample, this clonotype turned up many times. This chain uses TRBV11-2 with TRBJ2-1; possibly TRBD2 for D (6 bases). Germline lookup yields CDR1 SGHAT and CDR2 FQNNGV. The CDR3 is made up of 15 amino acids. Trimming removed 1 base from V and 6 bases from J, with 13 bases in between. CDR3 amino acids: CASSLVTQGGNEQFF. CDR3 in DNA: TGTGCCAGCAGCTTAGTAACGCAGGGAGGCAATGAGCAGTTCTTC.

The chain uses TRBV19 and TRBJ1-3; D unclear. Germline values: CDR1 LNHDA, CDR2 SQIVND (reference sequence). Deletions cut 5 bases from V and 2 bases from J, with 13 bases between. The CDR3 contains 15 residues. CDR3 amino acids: CASSVRRGTGNTIYF. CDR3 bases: TGTGCCAGTAGTGTACGACGAGGGACTGGAAACACCATATATTTT.

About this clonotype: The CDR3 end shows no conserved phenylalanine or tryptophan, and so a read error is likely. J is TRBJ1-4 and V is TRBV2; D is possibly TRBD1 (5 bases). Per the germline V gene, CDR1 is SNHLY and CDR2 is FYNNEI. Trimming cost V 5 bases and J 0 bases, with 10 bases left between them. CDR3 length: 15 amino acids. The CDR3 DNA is TGTGCCAGCAGTTACCGGACAACAACTAATGAAAAACTGTTTTCT. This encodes CASSYRTTTNEKLFS.

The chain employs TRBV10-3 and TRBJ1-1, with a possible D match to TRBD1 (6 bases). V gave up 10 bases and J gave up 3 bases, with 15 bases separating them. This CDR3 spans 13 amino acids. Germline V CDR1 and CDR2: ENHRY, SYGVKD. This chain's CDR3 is CATWTEEYTEAFF. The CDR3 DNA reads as TGTGCCACCTGGACAGAAGAATACACTGAAGCTTTCTTT.

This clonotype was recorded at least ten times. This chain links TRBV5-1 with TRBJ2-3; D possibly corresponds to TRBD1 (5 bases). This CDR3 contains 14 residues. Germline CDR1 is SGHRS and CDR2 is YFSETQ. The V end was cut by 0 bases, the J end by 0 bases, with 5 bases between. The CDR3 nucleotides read TGCGCCAGCAGCTTGGACAGGAGCACAGATACGCAGTATTTT. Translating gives CASSLDRSTDTQYF. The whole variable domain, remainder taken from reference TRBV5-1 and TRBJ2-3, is KAGVTQTPRYLIKTRGQQVTLSCSPISGHRSVSWYQQTPGQGLQFLFEYFSETQRNKGNFPGRFSGRQFSNSRSEMNVSTLELGDSALYLCASSLDRSTDTQYFGPGTRLTVL.

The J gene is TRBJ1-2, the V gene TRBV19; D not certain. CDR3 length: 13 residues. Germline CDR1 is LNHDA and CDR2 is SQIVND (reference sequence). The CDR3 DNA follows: TGTGCTCCAGGCCCGGGATTGAACTATGGCTACACCTTC. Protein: CAPGPGLNYGYTF.

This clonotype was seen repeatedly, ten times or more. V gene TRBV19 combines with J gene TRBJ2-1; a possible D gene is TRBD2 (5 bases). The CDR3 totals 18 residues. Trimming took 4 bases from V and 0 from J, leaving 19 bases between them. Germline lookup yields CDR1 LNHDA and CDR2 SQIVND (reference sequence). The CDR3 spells CASSSPFERRSSYNEQFF. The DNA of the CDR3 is TGTGCCAGTAGTAGCCCCTTCGAGCGGAGGAGCTCCTACAATGAGCAGTTCTTC.

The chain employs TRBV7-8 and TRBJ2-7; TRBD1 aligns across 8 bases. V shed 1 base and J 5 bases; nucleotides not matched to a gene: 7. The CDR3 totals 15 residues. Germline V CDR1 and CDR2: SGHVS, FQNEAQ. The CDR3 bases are TGTGCCAGCAGCTTAGAAGCAGGGGGCATGAACGAGCAGTACTTC. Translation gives CASSLEAGGMNEQYF.

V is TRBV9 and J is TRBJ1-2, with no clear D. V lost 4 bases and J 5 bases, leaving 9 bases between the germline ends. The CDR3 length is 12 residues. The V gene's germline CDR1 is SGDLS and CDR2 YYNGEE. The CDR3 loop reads CASSSRPYGYTF. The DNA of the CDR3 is TGTGCCAGCAGCAGTCGACCTTATGGCTACACCTTC.

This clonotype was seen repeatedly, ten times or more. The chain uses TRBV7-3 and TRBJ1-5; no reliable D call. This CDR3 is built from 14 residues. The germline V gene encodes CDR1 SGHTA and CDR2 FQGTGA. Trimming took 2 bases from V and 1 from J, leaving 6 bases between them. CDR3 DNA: TGTGCCAGCAGCTTAGACGGCAGCAATCAGCCCCAGCATTTT. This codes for CASSLDGSNQPQHF.

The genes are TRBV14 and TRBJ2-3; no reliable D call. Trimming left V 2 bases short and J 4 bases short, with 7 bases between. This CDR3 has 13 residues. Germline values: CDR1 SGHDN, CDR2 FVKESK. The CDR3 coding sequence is TGTGCCAGCAGCCAACTAGTGGCAGATACGCAGTATTTT. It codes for CASSQLVADTQYF.

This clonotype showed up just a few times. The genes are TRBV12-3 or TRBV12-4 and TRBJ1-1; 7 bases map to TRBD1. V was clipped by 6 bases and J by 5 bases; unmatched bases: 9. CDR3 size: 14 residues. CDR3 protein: CASRPNPGGTEAFF. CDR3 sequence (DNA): TGTGCCAGCAGACCAAACCCAGGGGGAACTGAAGCTTTCTTT.

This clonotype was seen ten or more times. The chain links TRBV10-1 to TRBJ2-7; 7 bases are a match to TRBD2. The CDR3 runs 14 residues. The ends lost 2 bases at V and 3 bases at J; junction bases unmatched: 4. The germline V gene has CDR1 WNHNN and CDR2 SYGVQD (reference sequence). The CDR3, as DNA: TGCGCCAGCAGTGAGGGAGCGGGGAGCTACGAGCAGTACTTC. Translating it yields CASSEGAGSYEQYF.